This note documents a single T cell receptor (beta chain) sequence. This sample was included in a study of blood T cell repertoires in COVID-19. Study-wide context: Spain, Italy and the United States supplied samples that represented acute and convalescent COVID-19.

Seattle's cohort entered during active infection and was followed longitudinally. Per the study methods: The assay estimated nucleated cells by amplifying reference gene primers. Clones were sequenced by immunoSEQ multiplex PCR, and TCRdb holds only the in-frame ones, with some missing. V, J and clone size are those of that table, while D and trimming were read from the DNA. This table has about 24,000 clones, approximately 91% appearing once. CDR1 and CDR2 from the germline V gene are SGHRS and YFSETQ. Trimming shortened V by 0 bases and J by 3 bases, and 10 bases separated the two germline ends. CDR3 length: 16 residues.

The rearrangement uses TRBV5-1 and TRBJ2-6, with D perhaps TRBD2 (6 bases). The TCR originated in a man in his 70s with COVID-19, enrolled during active disease. The sequenced sample was peripheral blood. The CDR3 loop is CASSLDWGLGANVLTF. The CDR3 DNA reads TGCGCCAGCAGCTTGGATTGGGGACTTGGGGCCAACGTCCTGACTTTC.